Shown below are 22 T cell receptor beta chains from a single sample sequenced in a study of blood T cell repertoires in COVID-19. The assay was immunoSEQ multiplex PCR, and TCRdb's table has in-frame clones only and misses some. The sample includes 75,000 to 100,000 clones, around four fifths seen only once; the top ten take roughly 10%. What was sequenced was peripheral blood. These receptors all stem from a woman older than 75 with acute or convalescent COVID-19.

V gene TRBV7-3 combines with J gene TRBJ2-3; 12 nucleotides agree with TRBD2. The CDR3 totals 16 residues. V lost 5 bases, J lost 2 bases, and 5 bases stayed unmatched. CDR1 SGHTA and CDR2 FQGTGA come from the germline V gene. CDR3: CASSTGLAGFTDTQYF. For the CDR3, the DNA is TGTGCCAGCAGCACGGGACTAGCGGGTTTCACAGATACGCAGTATTTT.

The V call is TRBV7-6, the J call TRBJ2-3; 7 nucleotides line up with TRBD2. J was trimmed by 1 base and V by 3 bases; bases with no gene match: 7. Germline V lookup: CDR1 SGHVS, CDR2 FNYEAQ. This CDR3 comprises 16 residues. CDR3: CASSLMGLAGTDTQYF. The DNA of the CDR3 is TGTGCCAGCAGCTTGATGGGGCTAGCGGGCACAGATACGCAGTATTTT.

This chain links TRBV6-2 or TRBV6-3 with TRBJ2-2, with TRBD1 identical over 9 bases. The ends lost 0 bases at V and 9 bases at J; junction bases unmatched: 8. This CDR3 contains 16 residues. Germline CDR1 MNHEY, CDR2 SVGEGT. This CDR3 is CASSYSTGGASRELFF. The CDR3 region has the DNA TGTGCCAGCAGTTACTCAACAGGGGGCGCGAGTCGGGAGCTGTTTTTT.

CDR3 in DNA: TGCAGCGTTGATGGGGCGCTTGCCCTCCACTTT. Translation: CSVDGALALHF. V is TRBV29-1 and J is TRBJ1-6, with D maybe TRBD1 (5 bases). The CDR3 totals 11 residues. In germline, CDR1 is SQVTM, CDR2 ANQGSEA. V shed 3 bases and J shed 14 bases, with 11 bases lying between them.

The CDR3 DNA is TGTGCCAGCAGCCCCTACTCTGGAAACACCATATATTTT. It is translated as CASSPYSGNTIYF. The rearrangement links TRBV12-3 or TRBV12-4 to TRBJ1-3; no clear D gene. The CDR3 consists of 13 residues. V was shortened by 6 bases and J by 0 bases, with 6 bases between the two germline ends.

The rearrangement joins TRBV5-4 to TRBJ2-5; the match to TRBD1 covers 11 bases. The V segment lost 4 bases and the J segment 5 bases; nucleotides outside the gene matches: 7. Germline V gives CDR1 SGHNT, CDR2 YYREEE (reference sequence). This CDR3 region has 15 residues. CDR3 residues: CASSPGTGGRETQYF. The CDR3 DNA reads TGTGCCAGCAGCCCTGGGACAGGGGGGCGTGAGACCCAGTACTTC. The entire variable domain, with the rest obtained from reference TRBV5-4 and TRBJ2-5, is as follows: ETGVTQSPTHLIKTRGQQVTLRCSSQSGHNTVSWYQQALGQGPQFIFQYYREEENGRGNFPPRFSGLQFPNYSSELNVNALELDDSALYLCASSPGTGGRETQYFGPGTRLLVL.

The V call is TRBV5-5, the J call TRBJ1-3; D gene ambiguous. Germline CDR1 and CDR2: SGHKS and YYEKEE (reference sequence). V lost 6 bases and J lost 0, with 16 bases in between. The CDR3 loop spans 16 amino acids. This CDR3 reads CASTLSHSLSGNTIYF. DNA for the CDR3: TGTGCCAGCACTCTGTCCCACAGCCTCTCTGGAAACACCATATATTTT.

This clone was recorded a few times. CDR3 protein: CASSLSGQGATQYF. The CDR3 region has the DNA TGTGCCAGCAGCTTATCGGGACAGGGCGCGACCCAGTACTTC. This chain connects TRBV7-9 to TRBJ2-5, with TRBD1 matching 9 bases. V gave up 2 bases and J gave up 7 bases; unmatched junction bases: 5. In germline, CDR1 is SEHNR, CDR2 FQNEAQ (reference sequence). The CDR3 has 14 residues. Filled out from reference TRBV7-9 and TRBJ2-5, the complete variable domain reads DTGVSQNPRHKITKRGQNVTFRCDPISEHNRLYWYRQTLGQGPEFLTYFQNEAQLEKSRLLSDRFSAERPKGSFSTLEIQRTEQGDSAMYLCASSLSGQGATQYFGPGTRLLVL.

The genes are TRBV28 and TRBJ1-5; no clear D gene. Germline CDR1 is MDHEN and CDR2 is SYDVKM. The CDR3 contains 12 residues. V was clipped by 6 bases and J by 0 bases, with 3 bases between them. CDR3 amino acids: CASRLSNQPQHF. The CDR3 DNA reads TGTGCCAGCAGACTTAGCAATCAGCCCCAGCATTTT.

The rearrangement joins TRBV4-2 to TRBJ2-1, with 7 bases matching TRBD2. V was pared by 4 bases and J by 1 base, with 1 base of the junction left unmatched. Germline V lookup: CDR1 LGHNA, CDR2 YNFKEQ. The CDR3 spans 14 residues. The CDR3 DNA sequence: TGTGCCAGCAGCCGAGCGGGGTCCTACAATGAGCAGTTCTTC. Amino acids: CASSRAGSYNEQFF.

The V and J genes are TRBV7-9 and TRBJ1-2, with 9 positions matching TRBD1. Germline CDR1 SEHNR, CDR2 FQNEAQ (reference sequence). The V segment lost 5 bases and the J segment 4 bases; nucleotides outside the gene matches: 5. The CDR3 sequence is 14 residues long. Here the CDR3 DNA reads TGTGCCAGCAGCCTGGGACAGGGCTTCTATGGCTACACCTTC. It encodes CASSLGQGFYGYTF.

CDR3 sequence: CASSLGQGDQPQHF. CDR3 DNA: TGTGCCAGCAGCTTGGGACAGGGGGATCAGCCCCAGCATTTT. This chain links TRBV7-2 with TRBJ1-5; 11 nucleotides align to TRBD1. CDR1 and CDR2 from the germline V gene are SGHTA and FQGNSA. CDR3 length equals 14 residues. V lost 3 bases, J lost 5 bases, and 0 bases stayed unmatched.

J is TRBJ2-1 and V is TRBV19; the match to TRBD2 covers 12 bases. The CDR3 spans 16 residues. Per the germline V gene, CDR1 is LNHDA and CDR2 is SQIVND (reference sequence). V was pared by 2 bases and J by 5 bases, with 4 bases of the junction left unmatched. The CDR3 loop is CASSISGLAGNNEQFF. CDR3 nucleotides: TGTGCCAGTAGTATATCCGGACTAGCGGGGAACAATGAGCAGTTCTTC.

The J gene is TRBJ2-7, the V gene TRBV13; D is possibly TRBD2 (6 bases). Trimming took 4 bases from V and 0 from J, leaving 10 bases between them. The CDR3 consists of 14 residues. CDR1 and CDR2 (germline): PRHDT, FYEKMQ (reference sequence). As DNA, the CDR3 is TGTGCCAGCAGCTCACGGGAGTACTCCTACGAGCAGTACTTC. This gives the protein CASSSREYSYEQYF.

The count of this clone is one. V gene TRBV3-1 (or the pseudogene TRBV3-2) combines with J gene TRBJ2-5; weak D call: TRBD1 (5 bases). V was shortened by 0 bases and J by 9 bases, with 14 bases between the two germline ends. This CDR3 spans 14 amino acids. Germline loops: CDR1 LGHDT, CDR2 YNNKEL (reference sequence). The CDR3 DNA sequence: TGTGCCAGCAGCCAAGAGGTGGGGTTCAGGGCCCAGTACTTC. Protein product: CASSQEVGFRAQYF.

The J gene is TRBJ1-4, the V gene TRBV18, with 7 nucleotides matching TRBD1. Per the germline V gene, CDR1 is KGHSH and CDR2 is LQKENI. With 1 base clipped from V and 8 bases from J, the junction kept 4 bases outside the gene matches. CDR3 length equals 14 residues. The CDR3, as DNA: TGTGCCAGCTCACCACAGGGGGCGAGGGAAAAACTGTTTTTT. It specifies CASSPQGAREKLFF.

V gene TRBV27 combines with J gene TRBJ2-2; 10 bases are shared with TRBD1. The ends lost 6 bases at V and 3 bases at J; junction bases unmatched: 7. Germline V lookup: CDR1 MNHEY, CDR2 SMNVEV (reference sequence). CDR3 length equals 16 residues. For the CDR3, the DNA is TGTGCCAGCAGCCTCCGTGACAGGGGGCACACCGGGGAGCTGTTTTTT. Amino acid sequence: CASSLRDRGHTGELFF.

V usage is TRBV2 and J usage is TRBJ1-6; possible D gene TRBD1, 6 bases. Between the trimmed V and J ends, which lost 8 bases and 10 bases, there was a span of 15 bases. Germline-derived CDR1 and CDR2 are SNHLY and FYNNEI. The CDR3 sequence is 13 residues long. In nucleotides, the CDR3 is TGTGCCAGCCGGACACAGGGTCTCTCACCCCTCCACTTT. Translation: CASRTQGLSPLHF.

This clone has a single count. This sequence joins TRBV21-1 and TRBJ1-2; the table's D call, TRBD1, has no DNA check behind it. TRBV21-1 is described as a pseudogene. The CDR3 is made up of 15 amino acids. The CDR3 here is CASSPDGPPGDGYTF. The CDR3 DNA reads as TGTGCCAGCAGCCCAGACGGGCCTCCAGGGGATGGCTACACCTTC.

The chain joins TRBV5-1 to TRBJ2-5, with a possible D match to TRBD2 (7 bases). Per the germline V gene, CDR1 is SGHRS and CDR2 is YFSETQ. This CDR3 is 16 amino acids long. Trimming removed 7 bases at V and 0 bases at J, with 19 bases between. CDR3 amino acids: CASYGGGGSYQETQYF. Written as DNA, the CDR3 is TGCGCCAGCTATGGGGGGGGCGGCTCGTACCAAGAGACCCAGTACTTC.

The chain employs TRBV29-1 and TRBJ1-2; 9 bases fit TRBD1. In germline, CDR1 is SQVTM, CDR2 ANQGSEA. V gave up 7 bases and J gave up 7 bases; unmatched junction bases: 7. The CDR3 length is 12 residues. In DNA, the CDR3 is TGCAGCGGCCACAGGGGGCAGGGTGGCTACACCTTC. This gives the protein CSGHRGQGGYTF.

The CDR3 spells CASSRGDRGGYTF. The DNA of the CDR3 is TGTGCCAGCAGTAGGGGGGACAGAGGGGGCTACACCTTC. The chain couples TRBV28 to TRBJ1-2; 7 nucleotides agree with TRBD1. J was trimmed by 8 bases and V by 5 bases; bases with no gene match: 8. Germline loops: CDR1 MDHEN, CDR2 SYDVKM. The CDR3 spans 13 residues.